Listed below are T cell receptor beta chains from one sample, sequenced in a study of blood T cell repertoires in COVID-19. Data came from immunoSEQ multiplex PCR; TCRdb stores just in-frame clones and leaves some out. The table lists about 69,000 clones, 80% to 85% of them singletons. Sequenced: peripheral blood. All receptors derive from a human donor in a cohort sampled during active COVID-19. CDR3s include the opening cysteine and the closing phenylalanine or tryptophan. A D gene is named only where the DNA matches it firmly. A row's size may be missing; if present it is once, few, many or a size class.

NA TRBJ2-3 TRBV4-2 TRBD2 TGTGCCAGCACCCGGGGACTAGCGGGGGACACCACAGATACGCAGTATTTT CASTRGLAGDTTDTQYF
once TRBJ1-1 TRBV5-1 TRBD1 TGCGCCAGCAGCATCGGGACAGGGGCCAACACTGAAGCTTTCTTT CASSIGTGANTEAFF
NA TRBJ2-5 TRBV2 TRBD2 TGTGCCAGCGGGCGAGGAAGCGGGGGGGATCAAGAGACCCAGTACTTC CASGRGSGGDQETQYF
few TRBJ1-2 TRBV5-1 NA TGCGCCAGCAGCCCAGGGTGGGCAGGGCACCTTTCTAACTATGGCTACACCTTC CASSPGWAGHLSNYGYTF
few TRBJ1-2 TRBV5-3 TRBD1 TGTGCCAGAAGCTCCGCGGACAGGAAGCCTTATGGCTACACCTTC CARSSADRKPYGYTF
NA TRBJ1-5 TRBV2 NA TGTGCCAGCAAGGACAGAGGCAATCAGCCCCAGCATTTT CASKDRGNQPQHF
NA TRBJ1-1 TRBV14 TRBD1 TGTGCCAGCAGCCCTCTCTGGACAGGGGGGCTTGAAGCTTTCTTT CASSPLWTGGLEAFF
NA TRBJ2-2 TRBV7-8 TRBD1 TGTGCCAGCAGCTCGAGGGACAGGGTAGGGGACACCGGGGAGCTGTTTTTT CASSSRDRVGDTGELFF
NA TRBJ2-7 TRBV7-9 NA TGTGCCAGCAGGACCGACACCGCCTACGAGCAGTACTTC CASRTDTAYEQYF
NA TRBJ1-3 TRBV3-1/TRBV3-2 NA TGTGCCAGCAGCCAGAAGGGGGCTGGAAACACCATATATTTT CASSQKGAGNTIYF
few TRBJ1-2 TRBV27 NA TGTGCCAGCAGTCCACTGGGGGCTGAGAATGGCTACACCTTC CASSPLGAENGYTF
NA TRBJ2-2 TRBV5-4 NA TGTGCCAGCAGCCCGGTTCCCAAAGCGGCCGGGGAGCTGTTTTTT CASSPVPKAAGELFF
NA TRBJ2-1 TRBV5-1 NA TGCGCCAGCAGCCGATTTGGGACTCGTACCCGCGGCAATGAGCAGTTCTTC CASSRFGTRTRGNEQFF
NA TRBJ1-2 TRBV9 TRBD1 TGTGCCAGCAGCGTAGGGTCAGGGGGCAGCTATGGCTACACCTTC CASSVGSGGSYGYTF
NA TRBJ1-4 TRBV6-5 TRBD1 TGTGCCAGCAGTTTAGACAGGGACAATGAAAAACTGTTTTTT CASSLDRDNEKLFF
NA TRBJ1-4 TRBV9 NA TGTGCCAGCAGCCTTCGGGGGGCCGGGGATGAAAAACTGTTTTTT CASSLRGAGDEKLFF
NA TRBJ2-5 TRBV7-2 NA TGTGCCAGCAGCTTCAATCCGGGAGAGACCCAGTACTTC CASSFNPGETQYF
NA TRBJ1-6 TRBV14 NA TGTGCCAGCAGCCAGGGTTGGGAGGGGAATTCACCCCTCCACTTT CASSQGWEGNSPLHF
NA TRBJ1-5 TRBV25-1 NA TGTGCCAGCAGTGAAAACCAACAACGGGATCAGCCCCAGCATTTT CASSENQQRDQPQHF
NA TRBJ2-3 TRBV7-8 TRBD1 TGTGCCAGCAGCTCGGACAGGGGGCAATTAGATACGCAGTATTTT CASSSDRGQLDTQYF
NA TRBJ2-7 TRBV30 TRBD2 TGTGCCTGGAGTCCCCTGACTAGCGGTCCCCACGAGCAGTACTTC CAWSPLTSGPHEQYF
once TRBJ1-3 TRBV2 NA TGTGCCAGCAAAGGCGGGCGCGGACCTGGAAACACCATATATTTT CASKGGRGPGNTIYF